This entry is about one T cell receptor (beta chain). Germline V gives CDR1 SGHNT, CDR2 YYREEE (reference sequence). The CDR3 loop spans 14 amino acids. V lost 9 bases to trimming and J lost 5 bases; unmatched junction nucleotides: 7. This record belongs to a study of shared clonotypes between healthy human individuals. Study overall: Used for every donor were three CD4 naive, three CD4 memory, two CD8 naive and one CD8 memory plate.

Profiled with immunoSEQ multiplex PCR; TCRdb holds only in-frame clones, not every one. Here the sample spans nearly 750,000 clones, around 70% being singletons. Negatively enriched CD4+ T cells were divided by CD45RA into naive and memory. This clonotype was obtained from a woman aged 25 to 45 in good health. The material sequenced was memory CD4+ T cells sorted from blood. Noted subset: CD45RA-negative fraction. The rearrangement uses TRBV5-4 and TRBJ2-3, with 12 nucleotides matching TRBD2. CDR3 region: CATRLAGDGDTQYF. For the CDR3, the DNA is TGTGCCACCAGACTAGCGGGGGATGGAGATACGCAGTATTTT.